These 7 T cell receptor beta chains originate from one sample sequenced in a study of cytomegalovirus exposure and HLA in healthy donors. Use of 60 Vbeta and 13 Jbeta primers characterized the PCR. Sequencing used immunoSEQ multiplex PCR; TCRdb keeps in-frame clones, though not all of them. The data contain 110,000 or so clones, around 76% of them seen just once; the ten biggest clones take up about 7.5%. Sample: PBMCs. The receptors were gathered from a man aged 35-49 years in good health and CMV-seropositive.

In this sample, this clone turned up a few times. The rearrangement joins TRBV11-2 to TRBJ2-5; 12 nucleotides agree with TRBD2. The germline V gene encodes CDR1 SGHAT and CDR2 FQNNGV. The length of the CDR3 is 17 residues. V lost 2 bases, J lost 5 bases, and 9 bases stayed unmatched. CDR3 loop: CASSLKASGGARETQYF. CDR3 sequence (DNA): TGTGCCAGCAGCTTAAAGGCTAGCGGGGGGGCAAGGGAGACCCAGTACTTC.

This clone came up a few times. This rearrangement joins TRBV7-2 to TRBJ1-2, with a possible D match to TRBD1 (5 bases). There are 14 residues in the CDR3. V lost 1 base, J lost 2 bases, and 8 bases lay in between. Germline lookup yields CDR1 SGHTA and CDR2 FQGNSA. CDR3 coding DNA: TGTGCCAGCAGCTTAGGCCAGGGAAACTATGGCTACACCTTC. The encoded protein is CASSLGQGNYGYTF.

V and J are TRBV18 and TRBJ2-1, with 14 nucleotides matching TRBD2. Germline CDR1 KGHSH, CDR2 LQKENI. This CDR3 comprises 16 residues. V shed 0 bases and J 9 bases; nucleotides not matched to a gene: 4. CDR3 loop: CASSPPGLAGAGEQFF. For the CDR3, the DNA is TGTGCCAGCTCACCACCGGGACTAGCGGGAGCCGGTGAGCAGTTCTTC.

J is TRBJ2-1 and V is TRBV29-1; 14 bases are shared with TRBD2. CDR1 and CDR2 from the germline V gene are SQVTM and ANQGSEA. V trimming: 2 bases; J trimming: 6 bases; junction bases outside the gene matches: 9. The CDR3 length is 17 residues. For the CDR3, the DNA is TGCAGCGTTGAAACCGTTCTCGGGACTAGCGGGGGCAATGAGCAGTTCTTC. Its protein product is CSVETVLGTSGGNEQFF.

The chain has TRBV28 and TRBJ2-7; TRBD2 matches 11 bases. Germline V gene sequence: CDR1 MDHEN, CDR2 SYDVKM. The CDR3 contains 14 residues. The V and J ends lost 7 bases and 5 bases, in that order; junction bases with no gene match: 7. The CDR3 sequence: CASTHSGGAHEQYF. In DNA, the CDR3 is TGTGCCAGCACTCATAGCGGGGGGGCTCACGAGCAGTACTTC.

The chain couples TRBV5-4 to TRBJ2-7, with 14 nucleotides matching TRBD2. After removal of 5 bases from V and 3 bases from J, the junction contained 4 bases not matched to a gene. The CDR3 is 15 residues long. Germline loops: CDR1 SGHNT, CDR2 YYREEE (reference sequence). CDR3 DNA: TGTGCCAGCAGTCCCGGACTAGCGGGGGGCTACGAGCAGTACTTC. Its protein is CASSPGLAGGYEQYF.

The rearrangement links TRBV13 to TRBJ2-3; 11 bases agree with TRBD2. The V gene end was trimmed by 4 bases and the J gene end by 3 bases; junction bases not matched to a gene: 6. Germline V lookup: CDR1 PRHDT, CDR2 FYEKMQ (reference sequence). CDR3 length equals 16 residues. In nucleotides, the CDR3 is TGTGCCAGCAGCTCCCGTAGCGGGAGGGTTACAGATACGCAGTATTTT. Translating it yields CASSSRSGRVTDTQYF. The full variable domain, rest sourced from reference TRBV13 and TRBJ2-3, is AAGVIQSPRHLIKEKRETATLKCYPIPRHDTVYWYQQGPGQDPQFLISFYEKMQSDKGSIPDRFSAQQFSDYHSELNMSSLELGDSALYFCASSSRSGRVTDTQYFGPGTRLTVL.